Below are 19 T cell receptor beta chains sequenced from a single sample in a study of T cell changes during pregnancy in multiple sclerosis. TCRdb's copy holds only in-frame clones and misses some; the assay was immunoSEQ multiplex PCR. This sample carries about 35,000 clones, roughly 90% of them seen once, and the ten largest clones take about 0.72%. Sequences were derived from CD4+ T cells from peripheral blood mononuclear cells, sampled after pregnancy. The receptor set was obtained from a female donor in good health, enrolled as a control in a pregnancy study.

The CDR3 protein is CASSFVQDHYEQYF. DNA for the CDR3: TGTGCCAGCAGCTTCGTGCAGGATCATTACGAGCAGTACTTC. The chain recombines TRBV7-2 with TRBJ2-7; D not resolved. V was cut by 3 bases and J by 4 bases, with 13 bases left in between. The length of the CDR3 is 14 residues. Looked up from germline, CDR1 is SGHTA and CDR2 is FQGNSA.

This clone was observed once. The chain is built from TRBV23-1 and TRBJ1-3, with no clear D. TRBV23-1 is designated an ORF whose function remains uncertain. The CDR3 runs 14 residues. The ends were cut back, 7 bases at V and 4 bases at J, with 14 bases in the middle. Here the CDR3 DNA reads TGCGCCAGCAAGTCTAAGAACAGAGGAAACACCATATATTTT. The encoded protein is CASKSKNRGNTIYF.

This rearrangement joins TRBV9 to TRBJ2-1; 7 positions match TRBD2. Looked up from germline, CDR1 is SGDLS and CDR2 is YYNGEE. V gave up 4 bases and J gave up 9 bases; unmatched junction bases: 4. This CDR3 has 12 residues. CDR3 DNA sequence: TGTGCCAGCAGCATCCGGACTAGTGAGCAGTTCTTC. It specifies CASSIRTSEQFF.

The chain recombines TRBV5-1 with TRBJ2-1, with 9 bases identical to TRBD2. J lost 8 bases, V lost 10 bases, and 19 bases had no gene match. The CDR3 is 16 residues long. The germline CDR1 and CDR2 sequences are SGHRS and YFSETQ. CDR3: CARGGSGRSPLDEQFF. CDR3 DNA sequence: TGCGCCCGGGGGGGTAGCGGGAGATCCCCCCTCGATGAGCAGTTCTTC. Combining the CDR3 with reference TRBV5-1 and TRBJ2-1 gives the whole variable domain KAGVTQTPRYLIKTRGQQVTLSCSPISGHRSVSWYQQTPGQGLQFLFEYFSETQRNKGNFPGRFSGRQFSNSRSEMNVSTLELGDSALYLCARGGSGRSPLDEQFFGPGTRLTVL.

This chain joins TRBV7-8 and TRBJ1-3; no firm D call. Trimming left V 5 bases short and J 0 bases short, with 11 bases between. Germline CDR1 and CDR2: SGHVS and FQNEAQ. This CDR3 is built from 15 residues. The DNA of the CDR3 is TGTGCCAGCAGCCCTAGGATACTCTCTGGAAACACCATATATTTT. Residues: CASSPRILSGNTIYF.

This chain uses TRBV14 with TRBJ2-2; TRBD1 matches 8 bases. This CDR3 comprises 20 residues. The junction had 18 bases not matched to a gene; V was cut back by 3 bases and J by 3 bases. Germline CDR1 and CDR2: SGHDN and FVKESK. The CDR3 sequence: CASSHRDRPVVDTYTGELFF. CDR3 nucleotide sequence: TGTGCCAGCAGCCACCGGGACAGGCCGGTGGTGGATACGTACACCGGGGAGCTGTTTTTT.

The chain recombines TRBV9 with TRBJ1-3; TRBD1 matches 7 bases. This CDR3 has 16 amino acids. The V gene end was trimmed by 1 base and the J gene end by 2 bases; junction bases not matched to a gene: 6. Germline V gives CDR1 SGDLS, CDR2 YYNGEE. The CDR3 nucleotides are TGTGCCAGCAGCGTAACAGGGGTTTCCACTGGAAACACCATATATTTT. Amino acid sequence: CASSVTGVSTGNTIYF.

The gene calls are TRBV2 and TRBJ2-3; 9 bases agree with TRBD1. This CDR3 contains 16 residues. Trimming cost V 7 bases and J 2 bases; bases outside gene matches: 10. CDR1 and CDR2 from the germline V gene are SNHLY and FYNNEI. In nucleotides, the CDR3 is TGTGCCAGCACCCCGGACAGGGGACCCCCCACAGATACGCAGTATTTT. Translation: CASTPDRGPPTDTQYF.

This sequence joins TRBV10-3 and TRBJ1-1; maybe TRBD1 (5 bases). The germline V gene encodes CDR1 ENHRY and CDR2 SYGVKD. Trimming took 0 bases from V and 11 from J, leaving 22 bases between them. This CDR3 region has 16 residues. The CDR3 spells CAISESVWEGPLRAFF. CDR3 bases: TGTGCCATCAGTGAGTCGGTTTGGGAGGGACCCCTTAGGGCTTTCTTT.

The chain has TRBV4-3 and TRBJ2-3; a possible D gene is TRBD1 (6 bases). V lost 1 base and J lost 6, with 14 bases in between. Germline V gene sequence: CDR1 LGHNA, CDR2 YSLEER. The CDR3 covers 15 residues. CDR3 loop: CASSQASLGADTQYF. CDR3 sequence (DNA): TGCGCCAGCAGCCAAGCTTCTCTGGGGGCGGATACGCAGTATTTT.

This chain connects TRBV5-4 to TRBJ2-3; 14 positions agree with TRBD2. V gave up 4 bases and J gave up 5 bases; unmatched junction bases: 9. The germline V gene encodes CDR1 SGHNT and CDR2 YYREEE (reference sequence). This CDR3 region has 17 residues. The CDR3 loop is CASSGRLAGGKEDTQYF. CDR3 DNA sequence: TGTGCCAGCAGCGGGAGACTAGCGGGGGGGAAAGAAGATACGCAGTATTTT.

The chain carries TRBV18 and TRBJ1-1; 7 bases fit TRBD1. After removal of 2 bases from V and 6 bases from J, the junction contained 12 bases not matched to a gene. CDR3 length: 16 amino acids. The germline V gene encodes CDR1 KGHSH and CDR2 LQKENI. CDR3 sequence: CASSPWTGSSSPEAFF. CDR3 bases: TGTGCCAGCTCACCATGGACAGGCAGTTCTTCTCCTGAAGCTTTCTTT. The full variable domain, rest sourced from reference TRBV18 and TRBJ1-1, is NAGVMQNPRHLVRRRGQEARLRCSPMKGHSHVYWYRQLPEEGLKFMVYLQKENIIDESGMPKERFSAEFPKEGPSILRIQQVVRGDSAAYFCASSPWTGSSSPEAFFGQGTRLTVV.

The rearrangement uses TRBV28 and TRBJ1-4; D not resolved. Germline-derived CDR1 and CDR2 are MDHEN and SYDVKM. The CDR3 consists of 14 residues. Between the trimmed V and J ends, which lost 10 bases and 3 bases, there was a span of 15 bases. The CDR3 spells CATSRPAANEKLFF. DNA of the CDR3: TGTGCCACATCCCGCCCTGCAGCTAATGAAAAACTGTTTTTT.

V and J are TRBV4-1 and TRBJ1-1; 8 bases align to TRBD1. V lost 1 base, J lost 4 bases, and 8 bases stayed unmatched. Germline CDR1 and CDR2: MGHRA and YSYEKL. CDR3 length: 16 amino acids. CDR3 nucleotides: TGCGCCAGCAGCCAAGCGACAGGGGATCGGTTCACTGAAGCTTTCTTT. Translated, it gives CASSQATGDRFTEAFF.

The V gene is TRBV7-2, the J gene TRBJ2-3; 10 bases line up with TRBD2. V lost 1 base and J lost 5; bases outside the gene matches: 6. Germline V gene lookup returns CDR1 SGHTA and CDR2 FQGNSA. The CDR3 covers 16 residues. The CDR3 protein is CASSLGAGGRVDTQYF. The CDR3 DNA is TGTGCCAGCAGCTTAGGAGCGGGGGGGCGGGTAGATACGCAGTATTTT.

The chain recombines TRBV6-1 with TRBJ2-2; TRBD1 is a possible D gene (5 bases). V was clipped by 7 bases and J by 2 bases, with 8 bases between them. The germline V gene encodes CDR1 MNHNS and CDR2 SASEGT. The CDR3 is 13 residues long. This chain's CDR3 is CASTGRNTGELFF. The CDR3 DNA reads TGTGCCAGCACAGGGCGTAACACCGGGGAGCTGTTTTTT.

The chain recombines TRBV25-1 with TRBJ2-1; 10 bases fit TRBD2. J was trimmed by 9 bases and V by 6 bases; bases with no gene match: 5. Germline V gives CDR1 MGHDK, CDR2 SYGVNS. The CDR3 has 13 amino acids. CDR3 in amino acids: CASRSGRAGEQFF. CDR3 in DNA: TGTGCCAGCAGAAGCGGGAGGGCAGGTGAGCAGTTCTTC.

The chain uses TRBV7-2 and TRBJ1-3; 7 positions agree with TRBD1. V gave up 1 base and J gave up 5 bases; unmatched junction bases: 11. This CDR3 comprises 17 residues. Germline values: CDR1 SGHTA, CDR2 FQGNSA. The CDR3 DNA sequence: TGTGCCAGCAGCTTAGTATTTCCTCCAGGGGGAAGAAACACCATATATTTT. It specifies CASSLVFPPGGRNTIYF.

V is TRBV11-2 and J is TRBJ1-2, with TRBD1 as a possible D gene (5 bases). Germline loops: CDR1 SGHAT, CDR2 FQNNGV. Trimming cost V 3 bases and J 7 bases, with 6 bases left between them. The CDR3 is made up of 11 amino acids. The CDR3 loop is CASSFRGGYTF. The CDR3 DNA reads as TGTGCCAGCAGCTTTAGGGGTGGCTACACCTTC.